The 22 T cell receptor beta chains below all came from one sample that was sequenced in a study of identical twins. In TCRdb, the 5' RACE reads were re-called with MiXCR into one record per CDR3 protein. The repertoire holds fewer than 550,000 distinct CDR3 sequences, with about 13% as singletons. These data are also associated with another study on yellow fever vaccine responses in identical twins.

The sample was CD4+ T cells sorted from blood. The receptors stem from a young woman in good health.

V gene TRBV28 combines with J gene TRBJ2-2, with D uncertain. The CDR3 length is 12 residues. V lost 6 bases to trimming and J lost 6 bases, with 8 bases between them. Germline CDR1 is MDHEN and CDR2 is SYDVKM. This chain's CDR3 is CASSRQAGELFF. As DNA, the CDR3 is TGTGCCAGCAGCCGCCAGGCCGGGGAGCTGTTTTTT. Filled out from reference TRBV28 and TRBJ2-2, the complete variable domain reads DVKVTQSSRYLVKRTGEKVFLECVQDMDHENMFWYRQDPGLGLRLIYFSYDVKMKEKGDIPEGYSVSREKKERFSLILESASTNQTSMYLCASSRQAGELFFGEGSRLTVL.

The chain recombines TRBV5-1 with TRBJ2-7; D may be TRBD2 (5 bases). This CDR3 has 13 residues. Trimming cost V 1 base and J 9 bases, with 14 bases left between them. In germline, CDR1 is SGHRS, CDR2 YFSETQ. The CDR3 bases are TGCGCCAGCAGCTTGACTAGGGAGAACGGGCAGTACTTC. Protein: CASSLTRENGQYF.

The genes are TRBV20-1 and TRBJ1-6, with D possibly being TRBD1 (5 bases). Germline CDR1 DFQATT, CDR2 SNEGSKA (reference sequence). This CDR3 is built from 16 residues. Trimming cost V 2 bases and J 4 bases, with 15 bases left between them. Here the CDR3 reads CSARWEKGPYNSPLHF. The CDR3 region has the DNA TGCAGTGCTAGATGGGAGAAGGGACCGTATAATTCACCCCTCCACTTT.

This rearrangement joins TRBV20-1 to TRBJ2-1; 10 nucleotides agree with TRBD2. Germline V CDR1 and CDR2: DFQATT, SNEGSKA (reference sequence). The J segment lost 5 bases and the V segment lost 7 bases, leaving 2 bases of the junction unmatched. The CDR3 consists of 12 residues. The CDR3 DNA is TGCAGTGGAGCGGGGGGGAACAATGAGCAGTTCTTC. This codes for CSGAGGNNEQFF.

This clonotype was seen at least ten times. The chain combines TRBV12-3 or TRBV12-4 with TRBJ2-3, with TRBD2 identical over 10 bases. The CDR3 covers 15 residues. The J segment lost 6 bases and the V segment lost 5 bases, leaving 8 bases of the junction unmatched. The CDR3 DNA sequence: TGTGCCAGCAGTCCCGGACTAGCGGCCTCGGATACGCAGTATTTT. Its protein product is CASSPGLAASDTQYF.

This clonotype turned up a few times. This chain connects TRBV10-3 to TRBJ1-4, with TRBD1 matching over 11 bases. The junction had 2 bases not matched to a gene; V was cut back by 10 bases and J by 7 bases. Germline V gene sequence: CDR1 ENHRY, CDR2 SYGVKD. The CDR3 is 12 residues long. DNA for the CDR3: TGTGCCACTGGACAGGGGGCTGAAAAACTGTTTTTT. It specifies CATGQGAEKLFF.

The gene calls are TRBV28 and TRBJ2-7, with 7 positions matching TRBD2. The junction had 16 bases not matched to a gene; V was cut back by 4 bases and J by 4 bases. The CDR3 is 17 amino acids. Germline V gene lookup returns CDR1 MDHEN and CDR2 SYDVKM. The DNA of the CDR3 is TGTGCCAGCAGTTACCCCCGTACGGGGGAGCGGGGTTACGAGCAGTACTTC. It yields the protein CASSYPRTGERGYEQYF.

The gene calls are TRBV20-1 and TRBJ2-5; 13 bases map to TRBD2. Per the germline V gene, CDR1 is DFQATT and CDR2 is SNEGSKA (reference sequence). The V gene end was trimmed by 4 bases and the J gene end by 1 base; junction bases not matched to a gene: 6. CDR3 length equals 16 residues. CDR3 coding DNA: TGCAGTGCTATCTCGGGACTAGCGGGGCTCCAAGAGACCCAGTACTTC. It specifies CSAISGLAGLQETQYF.

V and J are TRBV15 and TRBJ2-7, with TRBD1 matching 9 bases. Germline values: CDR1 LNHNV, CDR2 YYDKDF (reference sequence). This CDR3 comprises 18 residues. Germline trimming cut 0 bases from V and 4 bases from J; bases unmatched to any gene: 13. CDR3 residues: CATSRDFRSGDRVYEQYF. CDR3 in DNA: TGTGCCACCAGCAGAGATTTTCGCTCAGGGGACAGGGTGTACGAGCAGTACTTC.

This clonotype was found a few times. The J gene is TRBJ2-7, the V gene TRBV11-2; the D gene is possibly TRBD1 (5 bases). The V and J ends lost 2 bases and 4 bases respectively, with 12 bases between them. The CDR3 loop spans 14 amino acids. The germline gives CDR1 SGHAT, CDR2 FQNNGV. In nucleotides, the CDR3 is TGTGCCAGCAGCTTAAACCCAGGGTCGTACGAGCAGTACTTC. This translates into CASSLNPGSYEQYF.

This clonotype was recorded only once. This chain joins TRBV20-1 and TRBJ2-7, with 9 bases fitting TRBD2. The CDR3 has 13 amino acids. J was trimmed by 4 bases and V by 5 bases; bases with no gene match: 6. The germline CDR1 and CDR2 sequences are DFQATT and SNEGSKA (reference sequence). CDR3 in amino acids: CSAYSGSRYEQYF. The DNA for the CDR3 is TGCAGTGCTTATAGCGGGAGTCGGTACGAGCAGTACTTC.

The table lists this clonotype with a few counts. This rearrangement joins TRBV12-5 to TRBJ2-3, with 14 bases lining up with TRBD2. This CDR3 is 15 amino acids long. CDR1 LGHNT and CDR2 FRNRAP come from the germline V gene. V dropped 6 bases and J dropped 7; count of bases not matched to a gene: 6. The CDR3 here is CASGQTSGRAHTQYF. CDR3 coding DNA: TGTGCTAGTGGCCAGACTAGCGGGAGGGCTCATACGCAGTATTTT.

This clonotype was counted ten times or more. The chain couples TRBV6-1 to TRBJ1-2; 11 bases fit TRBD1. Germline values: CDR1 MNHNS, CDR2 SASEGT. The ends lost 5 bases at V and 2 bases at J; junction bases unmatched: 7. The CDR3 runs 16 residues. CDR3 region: CASSTGTGGRNYGYTF. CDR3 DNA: TGTGCCAGCAGTACCGGGACAGGGGGTCGAAACTATGGCTACACCTTC.

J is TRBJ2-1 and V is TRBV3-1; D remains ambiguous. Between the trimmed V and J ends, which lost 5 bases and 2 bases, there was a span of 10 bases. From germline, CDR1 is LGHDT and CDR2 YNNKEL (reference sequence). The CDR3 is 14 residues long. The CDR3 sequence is CASSALGPYNEQFF. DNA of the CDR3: TGTGCCAGCAGCGCTTTAGGTCCCTACAATGAGCAGTTCTTC.

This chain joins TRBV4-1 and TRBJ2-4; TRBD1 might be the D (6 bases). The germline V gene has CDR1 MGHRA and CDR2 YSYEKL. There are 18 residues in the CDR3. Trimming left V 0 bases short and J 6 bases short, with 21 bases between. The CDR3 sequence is CASSQDPQGDLLGNIQYF. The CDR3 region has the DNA TGCGCCAGCAGCCAAGATCCACAGGGTGACTTACTGGGAAACATTCAGTACTTC.

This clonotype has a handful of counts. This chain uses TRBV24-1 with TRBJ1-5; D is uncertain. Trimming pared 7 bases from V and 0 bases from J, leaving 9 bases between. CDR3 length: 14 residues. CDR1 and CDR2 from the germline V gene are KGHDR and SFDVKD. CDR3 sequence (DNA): TGTGCCACCAGCTCTCAGTATAGCAATCAGCCCCAGCATTTT. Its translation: CATSSQYSNQPQHF.

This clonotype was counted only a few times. CDR3 sequence reads: CASSRTKTSGANVLTF. Written as DNA, the CDR3 is TGCGCCAGCAGCCGTACCAAGACCTCTGGGGCCAACGTCCTGACTTTC. The rearrangement joins TRBV5-1 to TRBJ2-6; D uncertain. The germline CDR1 and CDR2 sequences are SGHRS and YFSETQ. With 4 bases removed from V and 0 bases from J, the gap between germline ends came to 11 bases. The CDR3 consists of 16 residues.

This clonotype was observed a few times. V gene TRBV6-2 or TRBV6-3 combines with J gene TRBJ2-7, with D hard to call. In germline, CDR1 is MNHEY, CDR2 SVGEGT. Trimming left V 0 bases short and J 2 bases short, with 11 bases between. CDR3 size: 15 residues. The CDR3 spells CASSYSSVGTYEQYF. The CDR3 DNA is TGTGCCAGCAGTTACTCGAGTGTTGGCACCTACGAGCAGTACTTC.

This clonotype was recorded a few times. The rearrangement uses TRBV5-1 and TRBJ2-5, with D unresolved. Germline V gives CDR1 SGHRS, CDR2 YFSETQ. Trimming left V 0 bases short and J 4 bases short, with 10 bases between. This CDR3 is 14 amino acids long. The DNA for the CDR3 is TGCGCCAGCAGCTTGGCCAGCGCCATAGAGACCCAGTACTTC. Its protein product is CASSLASAIETQYF.

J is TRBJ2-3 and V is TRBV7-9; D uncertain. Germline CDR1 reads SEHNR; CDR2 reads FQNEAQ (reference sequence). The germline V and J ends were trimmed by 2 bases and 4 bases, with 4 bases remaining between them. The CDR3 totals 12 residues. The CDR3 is CASSLYPDTQYF. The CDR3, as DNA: TGTGCCAGCAGCTTATACCCAGATACGCAGTATTTT.

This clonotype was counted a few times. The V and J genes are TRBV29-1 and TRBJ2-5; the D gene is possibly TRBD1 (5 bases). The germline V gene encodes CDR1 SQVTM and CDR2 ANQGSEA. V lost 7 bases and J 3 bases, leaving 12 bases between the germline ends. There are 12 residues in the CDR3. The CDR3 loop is CSARDSKETQYF. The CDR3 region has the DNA TGCAGCGCCCGAGACAGTAAAGAGACCCAGTACTTC.

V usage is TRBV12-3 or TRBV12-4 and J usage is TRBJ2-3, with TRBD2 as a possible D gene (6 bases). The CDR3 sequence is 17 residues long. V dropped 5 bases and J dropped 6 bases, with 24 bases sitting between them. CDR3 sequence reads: CASSPIPAGSGGDTQYF. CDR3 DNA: TGTGCCAGCAGTCCAATCCCCGCGGGGTCGGGCGGCGATACGCAGTATTTT.